Listed below are T cell receptor beta chains from one sample, sequenced in a study of CD4 T cells in relation to SARS-CoV-2 and coronaviruses. These receptors' antigens are unknown. Profiling relied on immunoSEQ multiplex PCR, and the TCRdb table lists in-frame clones only, not all of them. Of approximately 22,000 clones listed, 72% are singletons. Sequenced input: CD4+ T cells from PBMCs, cultured in vitro. The receptors originated from a human donor in good health. The CDR3 runs from the conserved cysteine through the conserved F or W. The order of the fields is clone size, J gene, D gene, V gene, CDR3 DNA, CDR3 protein. The D gene is left open where the match is weak. Clone sizes are given selectively: once, few, many, or a class where the clone is expanded.

>-|TRBJ1-2|-|TRBV4-2
TGTGCCAGCACTACCGAAGGACGGAATAACTATGGCTACACCTTC
CASTTEGRNNYGYTF
>-|TRBJ2-1|-|TRBV11-3
TGTGCCAGCAGCTTCAACGGCGGGGATGAGCAGTTCTTC
CASSFNGGDEQFF
>-|TRBJ2-3|-|TRBV3-1/TRBV3-2
TGTGCCAGCAGCCTTGGGGCTGGCACAGATACGCAGTATTTT
CASSLGAGTDTQYF
>once|TRBJ2-7|-|TRBV11-2
TGTGCCAGCAGCAAAAGTCGGCCATACTTTCCCTACGAGCAGTACTTC
CASSKSRPYFPYEQYF
>-|TRBJ1-4|TRBD1|TRBV30
TGTGCCTGGAGTGGACAGGGAAATGAAAAACTGTTTTTT
CAWSGQGNEKLFF
>-|TRBJ2-3|-|TRBV9
TGTGCCAGCAGCCCCCCAGGGGCTGCAGATACGCAGTATTTT
CASSPPGAADTQYF
>-|TRBJ2-3|-|TRBV7-2
TGTGCCAGCAGCTTAAGTCCCACTCACACAGATACGCAGTATTTT
CASSLSPTHTDTQYF
>-|TRBJ2-1|-|TRBV12-3/TRBV12-4
TGTGCCAGCAGTTTAGGGATCTACAATGAGCAGTTCTTC
CASSLGIYNEQFF
>-|TRBJ1-5|-|TRBV3-1/TRBV3-2
TGTGCCAGCAGCCAAGATACAGCGGGCAATCAGCCCCAGCATTTT
CASSQDTAGNQPQHF
>once|TRBJ1-6|-|TRBV7-8
TGTGCCAGCAGCTTAGCAGGGGTGGATAATTCACCCCTCCACTTT
CASSLAGVDNSPLHF